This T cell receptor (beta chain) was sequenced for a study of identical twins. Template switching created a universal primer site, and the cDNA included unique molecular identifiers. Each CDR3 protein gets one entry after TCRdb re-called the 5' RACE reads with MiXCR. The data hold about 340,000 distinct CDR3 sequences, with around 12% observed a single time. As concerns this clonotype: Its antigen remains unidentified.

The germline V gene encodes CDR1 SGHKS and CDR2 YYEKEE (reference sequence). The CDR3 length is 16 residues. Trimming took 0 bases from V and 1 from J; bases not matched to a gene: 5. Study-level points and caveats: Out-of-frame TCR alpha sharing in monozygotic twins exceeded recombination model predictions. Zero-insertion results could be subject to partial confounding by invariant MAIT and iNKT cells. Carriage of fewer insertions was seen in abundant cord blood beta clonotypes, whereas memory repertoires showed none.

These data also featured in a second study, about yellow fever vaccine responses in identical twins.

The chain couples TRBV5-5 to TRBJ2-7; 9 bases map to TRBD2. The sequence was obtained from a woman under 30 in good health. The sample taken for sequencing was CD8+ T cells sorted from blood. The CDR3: CASSLGLAGESYEQYF. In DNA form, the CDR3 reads TGTGCCAGCAGCTTGGGGTTAGCGGGGGAATCCTACGAGCAGTACTTC.